This T cell receptor (beta chain) was sequenced during a study of human T cells and chemical hapten exposure. In the study overall: Patients, a majority of them female, were diagnosed with alopecia areata, totalis or universalis.

Separate cDNA molecules received unique molecular identifiers, which the library attached to them. TCRdb reprocessed the RACE reads with MiXCR, giving one entry per CDR3 protein. This repertoire shows some 96,000 distinct CDR3 sequences, 25% to 35% found once; its top ten account for 10%. Germline assignment: CDR1 SGDLS and CDR2 YYNGEE. The CDR3 length is 13 residues. The V gene lost 5 bases and the J gene lost 0 bases, with 8 bases spanning the gap. Time point in this sample: patch test 3, about 24 weeks after DPC sensitization. The treatment denotes: therapeutic diphenylcyclopropenone sensitization with weekly scalp DPC.

This clonotype originated in a man aged 35-49 years with alopecia areata. Some clones in this sample may be carry-over from other donors' samples. The sample consisted of whole blood, taken in connection with sensitization to the hapten diphenylcyclopropenone (DPC). The chain joins TRBV9 to TRBJ1-1; weak D call: TRBD1 (6 bases). This CDR3 is CASRGALNTEAFF. CDR3 in DNA: TGTGCCAGCAGGGGGGCCTTGAACACTGAAGCTTTCTTT.